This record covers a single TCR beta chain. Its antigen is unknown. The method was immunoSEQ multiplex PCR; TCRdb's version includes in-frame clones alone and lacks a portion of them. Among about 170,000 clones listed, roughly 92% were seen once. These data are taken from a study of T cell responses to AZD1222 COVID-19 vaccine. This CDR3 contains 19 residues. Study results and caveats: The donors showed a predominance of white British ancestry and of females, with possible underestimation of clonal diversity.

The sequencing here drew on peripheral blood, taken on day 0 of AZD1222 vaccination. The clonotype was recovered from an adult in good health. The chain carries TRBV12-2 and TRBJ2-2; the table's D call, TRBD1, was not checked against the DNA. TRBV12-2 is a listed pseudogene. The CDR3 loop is CASRLVYTGQGKNTGELFF. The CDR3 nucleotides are TGTGCAAGTCGCTTAGTATACACGGGACAGGGGAAGAACACCGGGGAGCTGTTTTTT.